This passage covers 31 T cell receptor beta chains from one sample sequenced in a study of blood T cell repertoires in COVID-19. Sequencing used immunoSEQ multiplex PCR; TCRdb keeps in-frame clones, though not all of them. Of 100,000 to 150,000 clones listed, roughly 83% are singletons. Material: peripheral blood. These receptors all stem from a man between 40 and 49 years old with active or convalescent COVID-19.

This rearrangement joins TRBV5-1 to TRBJ2-7, with 7 positions matching TRBD1. Per the germline V gene, CDR1 is SGHRS and CDR2 is YFSETQ. The V and J ends lost 4 bases and 3 bases, in that order; junction bases with no gene match: 7. This CDR3 contains 14 residues. The CDR3 nucleotides are TGCGCCAGCAGCGGGGGACAGAAAGTCTACGAGCAGTACTTC. Translation gives CASSGGQKVYEQYF. Full variable domain (remainder filled in from reference TRBV5-1 and TRBJ2-7): KAGVTQTPRYLIKTRGQQVTLSCSPISGHRSVSWYQQTPGQGLQFLFEYFSETQRNKGNFPGRFSGRQFSNSRSEMNVSTLELGDSALYLCASSGGQKVYEQYFGPGTRLTVT.

The V gene is TRBV6-5, the J gene TRBJ2-5; D unresolved. CDR1 is MNHEY and CDR2 is SVGAGI in the germline V gene. The CDR3 contains 11 residues. Trimming shortened V by 5 bases and J by 14 bases, and 15 bases separated the two germline ends. CDR3 DNA sequence: TGTGCCAGCAGTCTTCTAGGAACCTTATACTTC. Protein: CASSLLGTLYF.

J is TRBJ2-7 and V is TRBV30; a weak D match, TRBD1 (6 bases). The CDR3 is 13 amino acids. Trimming pared 3 bases from V and 8 bases from J, leaving 17 bases between. Germline V gene lookup returns CDR1 GTSNPN and CDR2 SVGIG (reference sequence). CDR3 sequence (DNA): TGTGCCTGGAGCGAGGGGCAGGGGAGACAGCAGTACTTC. Translated: CAWSEGQGRQQYF.

The chain is built from TRBV27 and TRBJ2-7, with D hard to call. This CDR3 comprises 13 residues. Germline-derived CDR1 and CDR2 are MNHEY and SMNVEV (reference sequence). The V end lost 0 bases, the J end lost 6 bases, and 9 bases lay between the germline ends. The DNA of the CDR3 is TGTGCCAGCAGTTTATCGAGCCTTACCGAGCAGTACTTC. This translates into CASSLSSLTEQYF.

The chain joins TRBV7-9 to TRBJ1-2; 9 nucleotides align to TRBD1. The CDR3 consists of 13 residues. From germline, CDR1 is SEHNR and CDR2 FQNEAQ (reference sequence). Trimming at V came to 4 bases and at J to 8 bases, leaving 5 bases not matched to a gene. As DNA, the CDR3 is TGTGCCAGCAGCTCCGGGACAGGGAGCGGCTACACCTTC. This codes for CASSSGTGSGYTF.

The table lists this clone with a count of one. The J gene is TRBJ2-7, the V gene TRBV6-1; the match to TRBD1 covers 7 bases. The CDR3 runs to 15 residues. The germline gives CDR1 MNHNS, CDR2 SASEGT. Trimming took 2 bases from V and 3 from J; bases not matched to a gene: 7. This CDR3 is CASSESGQVGYEQYF. Here the CDR3 DNA reads TGTGCCAGCAGTGAATCAGGACAGGTTGGCTACGAGCAGTACTTC.

This clone was counted between two and nine times. The V call is TRBV18, the J call TRBJ1-2; D is ambiguous. From germline, CDR1 is KGHSH and CDR2 LQKENI. With 6 bases removed from V and 7 bases from J, the gap between germline ends came to 24 bases. CDR3 length: 16 residues. CDR3 bases: TGTGCCAGCTCGCACCGTGGCTCCGAACCCCTCTTTGGCTACACCTTC. This codes for CASSHRGSEPLFGYTF.

The rearrangement uses TRBV3-1 (or the pseudogene TRBV3-2) and TRBJ2-5; 12 bases line up with TRBD2. Germline V gene lookup returns CDR1 LGHDT and CDR2 YNNKEL (reference sequence). The trim removed 5 bases at V and 5 bases at J, leaving 6 bases unmatched. This CDR3 has 15 residues. CDR3 amino acids: CASSLTSGGQETQYF. CDR3 DNA: TGTGCCAGCAGCTTGACTAGCGGGGGACAGGAGACCCAGTACTTC.

This chain uses TRBV11-2 with TRBJ2-1; 7 positions agree with TRBD1. Germline values: CDR1 SGHAT, CDR2 FQNNGV. CDR3 size: 16 residues. The trim removed 4 bases at V and 5 bases at J, leaving 11 bases unmatched. In DNA, the CDR3 is TGTGCCAGCAGCTACAGGGGAACGGTGCGAAACAATGAGCAGTTCTTC. It yields the protein CASSYRGTVRNNEQFF.

This rearrangement joins TRBV4-3 to TRBJ1-5, with 7 bases fitting TRBD1. The CDR3 extends over 14 amino acids. CDR1 is LGHNA and CDR2 is YSLEER in the germline V gene. Trimming took 1 base from V and 6 from J; bases not matched to a gene: 3. The CDR3 region has the DNA TGCGCCAGCAGCCAAGGAGGGGGCATTCAGCCCCAGCATTTT. It specifies CASSQGGGIQPQHF.

This chain links TRBV28 with TRBJ1-2, with TRBD1 as a possible D gene (6 bases). The V and J ends lost 7 bases and 4 bases respectively, with 13 bases between them. The CDR3 runs to 13 residues. Germline V gives CDR1 MDHEN, CDR2 SYDVKM. CDR3 bases: TGTGCCAGCAAACTTAGACAGGCCTATGGCTACACCTTC. It codes for CASKLRQAYGYTF.

The V call is TRBV11-1, the J call TRBJ1-1, with TRBD1 as a possible D gene (6 bases). The CDR3 contains 15 residues. The V gene lost 4 bases and the J gene lost 2 bases, with 14 bases spanning the gap. Germline assignment: CDR1 SGHAT and CDR2 FQDESV (reference sequence). The CDR3 loop is CASSSGDRINTEAFF. The CDR3 coding sequence is TGTGCCAGCAGCTCAGGTGACAGGATTAACACTGAAGCTTTCTTT. Looking up the rest from reference TRBV11-1 and TRBJ1-1 gives the full variable domain: EAEVAQSPRYKITEKSQAVAFWCDPISGHATLYWYRQILGQGPELLVQFQDESVVDDSQLPKDRFSAERLKGVDSTLKIQPAELGDSAMYLCASSSGDRINTEAFFGQGTRLTVV.

This chain joins TRBV19 and TRBJ1-1, with D possibly matching TRBD1 (5 bases). Between the trimmed V and J ends, which lost 1 base and 4 bases, there was a span of 13 bases. The CDR3 length is 15 residues. Germline V gene lookup returns CDR1 LNHDA and CDR2 SQIVND (reference sequence). The CDR3 loop is CASSIAGRAGTEAFF. CDR3 nucleotide sequence: TGTGCCAGTAGTATAGCTGGCAGGGCAGGCACTGAAGCTTTCTTT.

The V call is TRBV19, the J call TRBJ1-1; 7 nucleotides align to TRBD1. Per germline, CDR1 LNHDA and CDR2 SQIVND (reference sequence). The CDR3 contains 15 residues. The trim removed 6 bases at V and 3 bases at J, leaving 10 bases unmatched. The DNA of the CDR3 is TGTGCCAGTAGCCGAGAAGGACAGGTTTACACTGAAGCTTTCTTT. Amino acid sequence: CASSREGQVYTEAFF.

The gene calls are TRBV19 and TRBJ2-4; D uncertain. V lost 3 bases and J 0 bases, leaving 12 bases between the germline ends. CDR1 is LNHDA, CDR2 SQIVND, per germline (reference sequence). The CDR3 is 16 residues long. The CDR3 DNA sequence: TGTGCCAGTAGTATCACCAGGCTTACAGCCAAAAACATTCAGTACTTC. Translation: CASSITRLTAKNIQYF.

The rearrangement uses TRBV24-1 and TRBJ1-4, with D unresolved. There are 15 residues in the CDR3. Germline V lookup: CDR1 KGHDR, CDR2 SFDVKD. V lost 7 bases and J lost 3, with 14 bases in between. The CDR3 is CATRVEGAANEKLFF. CDR3 DNA: TGTGCCACCAGGGTTGAGGGAGCAGCTAATGAAAAACTGTTTTTT.

The chain has TRBV11-3 and TRBJ1-1; no clear D gene. The germline CDR1 and CDR2 sequences are SGHNT and YENEEA. The germline V and J ends were trimmed by 2 bases and 3 bases, with 4 bases remaining between them. The CDR3 sequence is 12 residues long. The CDR3 spells CASSLLYTEAFF. The CDR3, as DNA: TGTGCCAGCAGCTTACTGTACACTGAAGCTTTCTTT.

The chain uses TRBV30 and TRBJ2-5; 10 bases fit TRBD1. The CDR3 loop spans 15 amino acids. CDR1 is GTSNPN and CDR2 is SVGIG in the germline V gene (reference sequence). V was clipped by 1 base and J by 3 bases; unmatched bases: 5. DNA for the CDR3: TGTGCCTGGAGTGGACAGGGGGCGCCGGAAGAGACCCAGTACTTC. This gives the protein CAWSGQGAPEETQYF.

The chain links TRBV19 to TRBJ2-7; tentative D call: TRBD1 (6 bases). Trimming pared 5 bases from V and 0 bases from J, leaving 14 bases between. The CDR3 covers 15 residues. The germline CDR1 and CDR2 sequences are LNHDA and SQIVND (reference sequence). The DNA for the CDR3 is TGTGCCAGTAGTTCAAAGGGACACGGCTCCTACGAGCAGTACTTC. It yields the protein CASSSKGHGSYEQYF. The full variable domain, its missing parts supplied by reference TRBV19 and TRBJ2-7, is DGGITQSPKYLFRKEGQNVTLSCEQNLNHDAMYWYRQDPGQGLRLIYYSQIVNDFQKGDIAEGYSVSREKKESFPLTVTSAQKNPTAFYLCASSSKGHGSYEQYFGPGTRLTVT.

V usage is TRBV9 and J usage is TRBJ2-5; weak D call: TRBD1 (6 bases). Germline V gives CDR1 SGDLS, CDR2 YYNGEE. Between the trimmed V and J ends, which lost 4 bases and 7 bases, there was a span of 17 bases. The CDR3 consists of 14 residues. This CDR3 reads CASSPGTLRGTQYF. CDR3 nucleotide sequence: TGTGCCAGCAGCCCCGGGACACTAAGGGGGACCCAGTACTTC. Based on the CDR3 plus reference TRBV9 and TRBJ2-5, the full variable domain is DSGVTQTPKHLITATGQRVTLRCSPRSGDLSVYWYQQSLDQGLQFLIQYYNGEERAKGNILERFSAQQFPDLHSELNLSSLELGDSALYFCASSPGTLRGTQYFGPGTRLLVL.

J is TRBJ1-5 and V is TRBV30; D not resolved. V was pared by 3 bases and J by 4 bases, with 7 bases between. The CDR3 is 12 residues long. Per germline, CDR1 GTSNPN and CDR2 SVGIG (reference sequence). In DNA, the CDR3 is TGTGCCTGGAGCCCCGGGAATCAGCCCCAGCATTTT. This encodes CAWSPGNQPQHF.

The genes are TRBV4-3 and TRBJ1-5; D is ambiguous. Trimming shortened V by 0 bases and J by 3 bases, and 9 bases separated the two germline ends. There are 15 residues in the CDR3. Germline V gives CDR1 LGHNA, CDR2 YSLEER. The CDR3 coding sequence is TGCGCCAGCAGCCAAGATTTAACATCCAATCAGCCCCAGCATTTT. Encoded protein: CASSQDLTSNQPQHF.

The chain has TRBV14 and TRBJ1-4; D gene uncertain. Germline V CDR1 and CDR2: SGHDN, FVKESK. V lost 1 base and J lost 6, with 6 bases in between. The CDR3 covers 13 residues. The CDR3 region has the DNA TGTGCCAGCAGCCAAGTCGTATATGAAAAACTGTTTTTT. Its protein is CASSQVVYEKLFF.

This chain joins TRBV11-3 and TRBJ2-5, with D possibly being TRBD2 (5 bases). The CDR3 runs to 15 residues. Germline CDR1 and CDR2: SGHNT and YENEEA. V gave up 4 bases and J gave up 7 bases, with 19 bases separating them. CDR3 bases: TGTGCCAGCAGCTCCACCGTTGGTGGGAGTGGGACCCAGTACTTC. It translates to CASSSTVGGSGTQYF.

The rearrangement joins TRBV4-1 to TRBJ2-1; 9 bases are a match to TRBD1. The CDR3 consists of 18 residues. The germline V gene has CDR1 MGHRA and CDR2 YSYEKL. The V and J ends lost 0 bases and 6 bases, in that order; junction bases with no gene match: 12. The CDR3 nucleotides read TGCGCCAGCAGCCAAGAGGGCGAATGGACAGGGGTATTCAATGAGCAGTTCTTC. This encodes CASSQEGEWTGVFNEQFF.

This clone came up many times. The J gene is TRBJ2-5, the V gene TRBV5-1; D remains ambiguous. Germline V gene data show CDR1 as SGHRS and CDR2 as YFSETQ. The CDR3 is 13 amino acids. The V end was cut by 10 bases, the J end by 2 bases, with 15 bases between. The CDR3 protein is CASRGVLQETQYF. CDR3 nucleotide sequence: TGCGCCTCTAGAGGAGTCTTACAAGAGACCCAGTACTTC. Full variable domain (missing parts from reference TRBV5-1 and TRBJ2-5): KAGVTQTPRYLIKTRGQQVTLSCSPISGHRSVSWYQQTPGQGLQFLFEYFSETQRNKGNFPGRFSGRQFSNSRSEMNVSTLELGDSALYLCASRGVLQETQYFGPGTRLLVL.

V gene TRBV28 combines with J gene TRBJ2-7, with D possibly being TRBD1 (6 bases). The length of the CDR3 is 14 residues. V lost 5 bases, J lost 5 bases, and 16 bases lay in between. Germline V lookup: CDR1 MDHEN, CDR2 SYDVKM. CDR3 nucleotide sequence: TGTGCCAGCAGTCCCCCGACAGGTTCCCACGAGCAGTACTTC. Translation gives CASSPPTGSHEQYF.

This clone was observed a few times. This chain joins TRBV7-9 and TRBJ1-2; possible D gene TRBD1, 5 bases. This CDR3 is 14 amino acids long. V was trimmed by 1 base and J by 3 bases, leaving 9 bases between them. Germline V CDR1 and CDR2: SEHNR, FQNEAQ (reference sequence). Here the CDR3 reads CASSLVGGYYGYTF. The CDR3 nucleotides read TGTGCCAGCAGCTTAGTCGGGGGATACTATGGCTACACCTTC.

The chain employs TRBV11-3 and TRBJ2-5; tentative D call: TRBD1 (6 bases). The CDR3 sequence is 13 residues long. Germline values: CDR1 SGHNT, CDR2 YENEEA. Trimming left V 6 bases short and J 3 bases short, with 11 bases between. As DNA, the CDR3 is TGTGCCAGCAGACCGAACAGGGAAGAGACCCAGTACTTC. Translation gives CASRPNREETQYF. Complete variable domain (other parts from reference TRBV11-3 and TRBJ2-5): EAGVVQSPRYKIIEKKQPVAFWCNPISGHNTLYWYLQNLGQGPELLIRYENEEAVDDSQLPKDRFSAERLKGVDSTLKIQPAELGDSAVYLCASRPNREETQYFGPGTRLLVL.

V usage is TRBV9 and J usage is TRBJ2-3; 7 bases are a match to TRBD2. V shed 4 bases, J shed 4 bases, and the junction held 6 bases outside the gene matches. Germline V gene sequence: CDR1 SGDLS, CDR2 YYNGEE. This CDR3 is built from 14 residues. The chain's CDR3 is CASSYTSDPDTQYF. In DNA form, the CDR3 reads TGTGCCAGCAGCTACACTAGCGACCCAGATACGCAGTATTTT. The full variable domain, completed using reference TRBV9 and TRBJ2-3, is DSGVTQTPKHLITATGQRVTLRCSPRSGDLSVYWYQQSLDQGLQFLIQYYNGEERAKGNILERFSAQQFPDLHSELNLSSLELGDSALYFCASSYTSDPDTQYFGPGTRLTVL.

The chain recombines TRBV5-4 with TRBJ1-1, with D possibly TRBD1 on 6 matching bases. The CDR3 totals 14 residues. V lost 0 bases and J lost 1, with 7 bases in between. Germline assignment: CDR1 SGHNT and CDR2 YYREEE (reference sequence). Here the CDR3 DNA reads TGTGCCAGCAGCTTGGGACAGGAGAACACTGAAGCTTTCTTT. This translates into CASSLGQENTEAFF.